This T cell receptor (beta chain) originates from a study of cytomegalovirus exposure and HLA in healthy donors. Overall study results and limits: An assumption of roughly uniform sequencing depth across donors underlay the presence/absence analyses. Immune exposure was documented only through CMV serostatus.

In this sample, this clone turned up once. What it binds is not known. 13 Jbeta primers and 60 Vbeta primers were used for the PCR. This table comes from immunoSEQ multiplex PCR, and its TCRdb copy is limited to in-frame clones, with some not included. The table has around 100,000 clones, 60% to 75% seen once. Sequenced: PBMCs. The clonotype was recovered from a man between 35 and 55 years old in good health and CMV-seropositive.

CDR3 sequence (DNA): TGTGCCAGTAGTATAGGCCACAGTACTCGCAATCAGCCCCAGCATTTT. Protein: CASSIGHSTRNQPQHF. V is TRBV19 and J is TRBJ1-5; D ambiguous. The V end was cut by 1 base, the J end by 2 bases, with 12 bases between. Germline CDR1 and CDR2: LNHDA and SQIVND (reference sequence). CDR3 length: 16 amino acids.